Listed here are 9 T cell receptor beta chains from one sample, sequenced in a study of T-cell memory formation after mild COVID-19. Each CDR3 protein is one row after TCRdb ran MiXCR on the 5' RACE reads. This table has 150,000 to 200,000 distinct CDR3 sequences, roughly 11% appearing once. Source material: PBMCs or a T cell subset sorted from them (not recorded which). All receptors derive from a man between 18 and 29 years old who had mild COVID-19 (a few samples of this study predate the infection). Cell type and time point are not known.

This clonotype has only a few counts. The CDR3 here is CASSPGTGHEQYV. As DNA, the CDR3 is TGCGCCAGCAGCCCCGGGACAGGCCACGAGCAGTACGTC. The chain has TRBV5-1 and TRBJ2-7; 8 bases are shared with TRBD1. The junction had 5 bases not matched to a gene; V was cut back by 4 bases and J by 5 bases. Germline V gene data show CDR1 as SGHRS and CDR2 as YFSETQ. The CDR3 runs to 13 residues.

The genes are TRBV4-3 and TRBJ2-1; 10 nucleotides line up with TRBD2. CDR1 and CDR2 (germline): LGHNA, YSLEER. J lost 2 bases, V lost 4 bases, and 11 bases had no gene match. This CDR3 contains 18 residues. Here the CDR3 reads CASSLNPIAGGTYNEQFF. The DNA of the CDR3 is TGCGCCAGCAGCCTAAACCCGATAGCGGGGGGCACCTACAATGAGCAGTTCTTC.

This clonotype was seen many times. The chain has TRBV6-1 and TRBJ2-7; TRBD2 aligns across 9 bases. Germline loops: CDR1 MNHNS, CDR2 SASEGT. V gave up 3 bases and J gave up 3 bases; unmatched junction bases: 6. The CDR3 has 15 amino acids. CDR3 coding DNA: TGTGCCAGCAGTGATTCTGGGACTAGCCGCTACGAGCAGTACTTC. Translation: CASSDSGTSRYEQYF.

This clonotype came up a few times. The CDR3 nucleotides read TGTGCCAGCAGTGACTCCCGGGGGGGCGGAGATACGCAGTATTTT. This codes for CASSDSRGGGDTQYF. The chain joins TRBV6-4 to TRBJ2-3; 8 nucleotides align to TRBD2. The CDR3 contains 15 residues. With V trimmed by 0 bases and J by 5 bases, 4 bases remained unmatched. Germline CDR1 MRHNA, CDR2 SNTAGT.

CDR3 protein: CASSLVGPPRNIQYF. Here the CDR3 DNA reads TGTGCCAGCAGTTTAGTGGGGCCCCCTCGGAACATTCAGTACTTC. The chain uses TRBV12-3 or TRBV12-4 and TRBJ2-4, with D tentatively TRBD1 (5 bases). CDR3 length: 15 residues. V was clipped by 1 base and J by 7 bases, with 14 bases between them.

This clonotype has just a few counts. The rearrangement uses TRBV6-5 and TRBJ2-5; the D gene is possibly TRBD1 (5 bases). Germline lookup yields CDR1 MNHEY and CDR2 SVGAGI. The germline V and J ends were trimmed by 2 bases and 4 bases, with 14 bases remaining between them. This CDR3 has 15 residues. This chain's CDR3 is CASSYLRGNRETQYF. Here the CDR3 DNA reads TGTGCCAGCAGTTACCTAAGGGGAAATCGAGAGACCCAGTACTTC.

The CDR3 loop is CAWSTGYEQYF. The CDR3 DNA reads TGTGCCTGGAGCACAGGCTACGAGCAGTACTTC. The chain recombines TRBV30 with TRBJ2-7; D is possibly TRBD1 (5 bases). CDR3 length: 11 residues. Trimming left V 3 bases short and J 3 bases short, with 6 bases between. CDR1 and CDR2 from the germline V gene are GTSNPN and SVGIG (reference sequence).

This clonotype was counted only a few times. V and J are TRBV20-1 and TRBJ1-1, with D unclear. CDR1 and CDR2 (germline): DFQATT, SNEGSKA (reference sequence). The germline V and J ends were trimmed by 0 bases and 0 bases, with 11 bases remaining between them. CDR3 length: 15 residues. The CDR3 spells CSARERRRMNTEAFF. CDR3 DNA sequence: TGCAGTGCTAGAGAACGACGGCGCATGAACACTGAAGCTTTCTTT.

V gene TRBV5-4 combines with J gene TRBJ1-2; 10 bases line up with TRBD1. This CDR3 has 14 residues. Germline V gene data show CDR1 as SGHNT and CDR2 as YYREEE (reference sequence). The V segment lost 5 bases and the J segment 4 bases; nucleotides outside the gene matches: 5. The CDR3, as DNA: TGTGCCAGCAGAACCGGGACAGGGGTCTATGGCTACACCTTC. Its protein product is CASRTGTGVYGYTF.